Listed below are T cell receptor beta chains from one sample, sequenced in a study of T cells after yellow fever vaccination. One entry per CDR3 protein, called by TCRdb with MiXCR from the 5' RACE reads. The sample has 300,000 to 350,000 distinct CDR3 sequences; 3% to 4.5% are singletons. Sequencing used PBMCs, obtained 5 days after the yellow fever booster vaccination. All receptors derive from a man between 18 and 29 years old who received the YFV17D yellow fever vaccine. Each CDR3 is given with its conserved first and last residue. D genes are given only for firm matches. Clone size, where shown, is once, few, many, or a class for clones that have expanded.

D gene | J gene | V gene | clone size | CDR3 protein | CDR3 DNA
. | TRBJ2-1 | TRBV4-2 | many | CASSQVLGRLSEQFF | TGTGCCAGCAGCCAAGTGTTGGGCAGATTGAGCGAGCAGTTCTTC
. | TRBJ1-1 | TRBV5-4 | few | CASTRTEAFF | TGTGCCAGCACCCGGACAGAAGCTTTCTTT
. | TRBJ1-6 | TRBV3-1 | few | CASSQDRNRNSPLHF | TGTGCCAGCAGCCAAGATAGGAACAGGAATTCACCCCTCCACTTT
TRBD2 | TRBJ2-3 | TRBV11-3 | . | CASSERGLESDTQYF | TGTGCCAGCAGCGAGAGGGGACTAGAGTCAGATACGCAGTATTTT
TRBD1 | TRBJ2-2 | TRBV12-3/TRBV12-4 | . | CASRPGGPGELFF | TGTGCCAGCAGGCCAGGGGGACCCGGGGAGCTGTTTTTT
TRBD2 | TRBJ2-1 | TRBV10-3 | few | CAISESRGGGSGLNEQFF | TGTGCCATCAGTGAGTCAAGGGGCGGGGGGTCAGGATTGAATGAGCAGTTCTTC
. | TRBJ2-3 | TRBV20-1 | few | CSARMADTSTDTQYF | TGCAGTGCGCGGATGGCGGATACTAGCACAGATACGCAGTATTTT
TRBD2 | TRBJ2-5 | TRBV7-3 | many | CASSPSGGALETQYF | TGTGCCAGCAGCCCTAGCGGGGGGGCCTTGGAGACCCAGTACTTC
TRBD1 | TRBJ2-7 | TRBV12-3/TRBV12-4 | few | CASSYQGACCEQYF | TGTGCCAGCAGTTACCAGGGGGCATGCTGCGAGCAGTACTTC
TRBD2 | TRBJ2-3 | TRBV7-2 | many | CASSLFPLAGRPSTDTQYF | TGTGCCAGCAGCTTATTCCCCCTAGCGGGGCGGCCTAGCACAGATACGCAGTATTTT
. | TRBJ1-3 | TRBV7-9 | . | CASNQRGAGNTIYF | TGTGCCAGCAATCAGAGAGGGGCTGGAAACACCATATATTTT
. | TRBJ1-1 | TRBV18 | few | CASSPAWGQAFF | TGTGCCAGCTCACCCGCGTGGGGACAAGCTTTCTTT
TRBD1 | TRBJ1-3 | TRBV29-1 | few | CSVGQGFAGNTIYF | TGCAGCGTTGGACAGGGGTTTGCTGGAAACACCATATATTTT
TRBD2 | TRBJ2-3 | TRBV5-1 | . | CASSSGNLGLAASTDTQYF | TGCGCCAGCAGCTCGGGAAACTTGGGACTAGCGGCGAGCACAGATACGCAGTATTTT
. | TRBJ2-1 | TRBV4-3 | few | CASSQVVVLQDSYNEQFF | TGCGCCAGCAGCCAAGTGGTCGTTTTGCAGGACTCCTACAATGAGCAGTTCTTC
TRBD1 | TRBJ1-1 | TRBV5-1 | many | CASSLGQGARDTEAFF | TGCGCCAGCAGCTTGGGACAGGGGGCCCGAGACACTGAAGCTTTCTTT
. | TRBJ2-7 | TRBV7-9 | . | CASSLGGAGTYYEQYF | TGTGCCAGCAGCTTAGGGGGGGCGGGTACTTACTACGAGCAGTACTTC
. | TRBJ2-2 | TRBV4-1 | few | CASSQAAWGTNTGELFF | TGCGCCAGCAGCCAAGCGGCTTGGGGGACGAACACCGGGGAGCTGTTTTTT
TRBD1 | TRBJ2-2 | TRBV7-2 | few | CASSLAVGGHGELFF | TGTGCCAGCAGCTTAGCCGTAGGGGGCCACGGGGAGCTGTTTTTT
. | TRBJ2-7 | TRBV11-2 | . | CASSEPGQSSYEQYF | TGTGCCAGCAGCGAGCCGGGGCAGAGCTCCTACGAGCAGTACTTC
. | TRBJ1-3 | TRBV6-5 | . | CASSYGGGGNTIYF | TGTGCCAGCAGTTACGGGGGGGGTGGAAACACCATATATTTT
. | TRBJ2-5 | TRBV5-1 | . | CASSSSGPEETQYF | TGCGCCAGCAGCTCGAGCGGGCCTGAAGAGACCCAGTACTTC
. | TRBJ2-7 | TRBV7-2 | . | CASSLEGPGTYEQYF | TGTGCCAGCAGCTTAGAGGGTCCAGGGACCTACGAGCAGTACTTC
TRBD1 | TRBJ2-7 | TRBV5-1 | many | CASSGVTGKVGYEQYF | TGCGCCAGCAGCGGGGTGACAGGGAAGGTAGGCTACGAGCAGTACTTC
TRBD2 | TRBJ2-5 | TRBV10-3 | many | CAISAVRGGQETQYF | TGTGCCATCAGTGCGGTGCGGGGGGGCCAAGAGACCCAGTACTTC
. | TRBJ1-4 | TRBV14 | . | CASSQRAKGNEKLFF | TGTGCCAGCAGCCAAAGGGCTAAGGGAAATGAAAAACTGTTTTTT
. | TRBJ1-2 | TRBV15 | . | CATSTSTPYLNYGYTF | TGTGCCACCAGCACCTCGACACCTTACCTTAACTATGGCTACACCTTC
TRBD1 | TRBJ1-2 | TRBV5-1 | many | CASSSPGQGADGYTF | TGCGCCAGCAGTTCTCCGGGACAGGGGGCCGATGGCTACACCTTC
. | TRBJ1-4 | TRBV12-5 | few | CASALNRF | TGTGCTAGTGCCCTAAACCGATTT
TRBD2 | TRBJ2-2 | TRBV29-1 | few | CSVEKERGGAGELFF | TGCAGCGTTGAAAAGGAGCGGGGGGGTGCCGGGGAGCTGTTTTTT
. | TRBJ1-3 | TRBV20-1 | many | CSASPPRPRAPYSGNTIYF | TGCAGTGCTAGCCCCCCCAGACCAAGGGCCCCATACTCTGGAAACACCATATATTTT
. | TRBJ2-1 | TRBV7-9 | few | CASSPTGKGEQFF | TGTGCCAGCAGCCCAACAGGGAAGGGTGAGCAGTTCTTC
TRBD2 | TRBJ2-1 | TRBV5-4 | few | CASSLSGGGGEQFF | TGTGCCAGCAGCCTTAGCGGGGGGGGCGGTGAGCAGTTCTTC
. | TRBJ1-5 | TRBV5-6 | few | CASRSMRSNQPQHF | TGTGCCAGCAGAAGTATGAGGAGCAATCAGCCCCAGCATTTT
TRBD2 | TRBJ2-3 | TRBV20-1 | . | CSGTSGTSTDTQYF | TGCAGTGGGACTAGCGGGACTAGCACAGATACGCAGTATTTT